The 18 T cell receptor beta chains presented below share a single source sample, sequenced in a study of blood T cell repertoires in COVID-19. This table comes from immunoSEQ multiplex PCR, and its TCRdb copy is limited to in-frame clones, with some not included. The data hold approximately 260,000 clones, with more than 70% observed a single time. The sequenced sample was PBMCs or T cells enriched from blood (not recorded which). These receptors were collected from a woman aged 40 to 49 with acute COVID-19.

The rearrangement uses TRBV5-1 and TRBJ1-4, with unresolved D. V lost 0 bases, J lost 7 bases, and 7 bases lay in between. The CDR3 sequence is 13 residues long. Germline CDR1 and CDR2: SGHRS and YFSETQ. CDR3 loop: CASSLESGEKLFF. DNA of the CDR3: TGCGCCAGCAGCTTGGAGTCAGGTGAAAAACTGTTTTTT.

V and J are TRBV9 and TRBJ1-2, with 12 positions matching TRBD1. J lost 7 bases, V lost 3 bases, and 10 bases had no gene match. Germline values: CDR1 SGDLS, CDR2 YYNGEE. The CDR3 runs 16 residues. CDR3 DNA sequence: TGTGCCAGCAGCGGCGATCCGGGACAGGGGGCTATTGGCTACACCTTC. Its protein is CASSGDPGQGAIGYTF.

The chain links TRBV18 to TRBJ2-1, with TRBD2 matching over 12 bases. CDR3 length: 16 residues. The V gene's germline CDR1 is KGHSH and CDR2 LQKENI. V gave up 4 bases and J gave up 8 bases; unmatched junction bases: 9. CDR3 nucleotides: TGTGCCAGCTCACGTCTAGCGGGAGGGCCGGGGGATGAGCAGTTCTTC. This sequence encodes CASSRLAGGPGDEQFF.

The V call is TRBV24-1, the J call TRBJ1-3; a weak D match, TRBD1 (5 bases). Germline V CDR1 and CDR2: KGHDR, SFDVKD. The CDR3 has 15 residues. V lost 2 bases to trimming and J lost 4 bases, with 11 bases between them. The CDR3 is CATSDSGHYGNTIYF. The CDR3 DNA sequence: TGTGCCACCAGTGATTCAGGGCACTACGGAAACACCATATATTTT.

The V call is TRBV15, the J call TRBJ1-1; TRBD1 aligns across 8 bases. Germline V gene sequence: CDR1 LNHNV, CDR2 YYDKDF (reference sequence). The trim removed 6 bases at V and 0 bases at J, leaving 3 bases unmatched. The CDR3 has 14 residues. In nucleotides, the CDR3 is TGTGCCACCAGTTGGACAGGGCTGAACACTGAAGCTTTCTTT. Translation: CATSWTGLNTEAFF.

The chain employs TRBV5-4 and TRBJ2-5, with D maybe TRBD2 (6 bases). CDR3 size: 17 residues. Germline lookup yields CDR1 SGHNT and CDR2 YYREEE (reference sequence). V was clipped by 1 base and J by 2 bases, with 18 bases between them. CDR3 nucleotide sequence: TGTGCCAGCAGCTTGATGGCGGGATCGCCCTGGCAAGAGACCCAGTACTTC. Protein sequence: CASSLMAGSPWQETQYF.

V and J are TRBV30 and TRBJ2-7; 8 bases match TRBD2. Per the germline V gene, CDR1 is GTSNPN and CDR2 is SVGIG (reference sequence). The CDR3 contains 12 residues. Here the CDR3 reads CAYSGNSYEQYF. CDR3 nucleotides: TGTGCGTATAGCGGGAACTCCTACGAGCAGTACTTC.

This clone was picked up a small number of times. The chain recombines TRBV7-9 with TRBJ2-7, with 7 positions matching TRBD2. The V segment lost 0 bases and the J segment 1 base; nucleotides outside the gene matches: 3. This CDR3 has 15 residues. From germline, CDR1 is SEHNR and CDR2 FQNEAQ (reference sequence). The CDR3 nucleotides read TGTGCCAGCAGCTTAGCGCTTAGCGGGTCCTACGAGCAGTACTTC. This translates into CASSLALSGSYEQYF. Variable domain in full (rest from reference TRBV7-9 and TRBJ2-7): DTGVSQNPRHKITKRGQNVTFRCDPISEHNRLYWYRQTLGQGPEFLTYFQNEAQLEKSRLLSDRFSAERPKGSFSTLEIQRTEQGDSAMYLCASSLALSGSYEQYFGPGTRLTVT.

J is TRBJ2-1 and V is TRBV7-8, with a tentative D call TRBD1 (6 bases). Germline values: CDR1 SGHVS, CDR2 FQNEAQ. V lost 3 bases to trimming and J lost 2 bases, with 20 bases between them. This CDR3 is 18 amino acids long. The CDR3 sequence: CASSFNSRTALTYNEQFF. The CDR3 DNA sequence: TGTGCCAGCAGCTTCAACTCCCGGACAGCGCTTACCTACAATGAGCAGTTCTTC.

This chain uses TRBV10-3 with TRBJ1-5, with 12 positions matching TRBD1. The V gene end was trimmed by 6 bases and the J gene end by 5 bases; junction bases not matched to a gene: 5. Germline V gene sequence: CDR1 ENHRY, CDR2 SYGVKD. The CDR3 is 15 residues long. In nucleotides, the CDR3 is TGTGCCATCAGCGAAGGGACAGGGGGCTATCAGCCCCAGCATTTT. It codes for CAISEGTGGYQPQHF.

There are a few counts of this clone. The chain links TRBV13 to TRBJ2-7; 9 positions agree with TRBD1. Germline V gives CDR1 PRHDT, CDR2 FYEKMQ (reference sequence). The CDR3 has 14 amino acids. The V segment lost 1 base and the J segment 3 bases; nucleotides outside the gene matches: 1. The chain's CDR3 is CASSLVDRGYEQYF. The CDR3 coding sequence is TGTGCCAGCAGCTTAGTGGACAGGGGCTACGAGCAGTACTTC. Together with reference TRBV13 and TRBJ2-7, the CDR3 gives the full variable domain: AAGVIQSPRHLIKEKRETATLKCYPIPRHDTVYWYQQGPGQDPQFLISFYEKMQSDKGSIPDRFSAQQFSDYHSELNMSSLELGDSALYFCASSLVDRGYEQYFGPGTRLTVT.

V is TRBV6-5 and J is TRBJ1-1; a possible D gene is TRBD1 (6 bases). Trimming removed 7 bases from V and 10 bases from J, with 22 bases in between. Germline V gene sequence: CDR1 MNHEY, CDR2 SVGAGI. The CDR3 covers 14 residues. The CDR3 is CASTVTLQGWGAFF. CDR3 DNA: TGTGCCAGCACCGTAACACTCCAGGGGTGGGGAGCTTTCTTT.

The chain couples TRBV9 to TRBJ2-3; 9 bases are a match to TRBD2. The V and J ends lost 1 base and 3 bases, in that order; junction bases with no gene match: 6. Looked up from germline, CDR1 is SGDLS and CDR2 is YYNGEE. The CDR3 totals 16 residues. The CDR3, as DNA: TGTGCCAGCAGCGTAACTAGCGGGTTGGGTACAGATACGCAGTATTTT. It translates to CASSVTSGLGTDTQYF. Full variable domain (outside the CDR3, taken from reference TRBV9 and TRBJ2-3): DSGVTQTPKHLITATGQRVTLRCSPRSGDLSVYWYQQSLDQGLQFLIQYYNGEERAKGNILERFSAQQFPDLHSELNLSSLELGDSALYFCASSVTSGLGTDTQYFGPGTRLTVL.

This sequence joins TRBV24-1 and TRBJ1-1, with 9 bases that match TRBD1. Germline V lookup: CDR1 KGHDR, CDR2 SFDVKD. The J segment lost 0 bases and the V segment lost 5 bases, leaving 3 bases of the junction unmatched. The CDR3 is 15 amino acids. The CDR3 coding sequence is TGTGCCACCAGTGGGGGGACAGGGCTGAACACTGAAGCTTTCTTT. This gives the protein CATSGGTGLNTEAFF.

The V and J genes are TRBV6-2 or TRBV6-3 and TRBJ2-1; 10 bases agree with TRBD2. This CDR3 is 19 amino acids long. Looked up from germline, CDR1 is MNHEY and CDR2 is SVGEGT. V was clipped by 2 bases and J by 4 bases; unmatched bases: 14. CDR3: CASSYLSTSGRAWYNEQFF. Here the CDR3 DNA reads TGTGCCAGCAGTTACCTATCGACCAGCGGGAGGGCCTGGTACAATGAGCAGTTCTTC.

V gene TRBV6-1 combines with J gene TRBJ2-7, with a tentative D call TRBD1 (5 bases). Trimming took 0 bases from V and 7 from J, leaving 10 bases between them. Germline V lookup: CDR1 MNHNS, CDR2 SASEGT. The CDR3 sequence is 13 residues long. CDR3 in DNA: TGTGCCAGCAGTGAAGCACCCAGGGATGAGCAGTACGTC. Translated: CASSEAPRDEQYV.

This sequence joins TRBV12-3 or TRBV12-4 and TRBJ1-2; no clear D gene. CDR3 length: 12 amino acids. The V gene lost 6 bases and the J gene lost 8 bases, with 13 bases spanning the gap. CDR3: CASRPVTGGYTF. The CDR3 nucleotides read TGTGCCAGCAGGCCCGTCACGGGGGGCTACACCTTC.

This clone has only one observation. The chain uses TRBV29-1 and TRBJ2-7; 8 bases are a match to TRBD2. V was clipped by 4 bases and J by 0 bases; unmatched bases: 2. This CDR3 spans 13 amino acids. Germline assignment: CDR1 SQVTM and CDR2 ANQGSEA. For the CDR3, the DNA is TGCAGCGTTGTAGCGGGACCCTCCTACGAGCAGTACGTC. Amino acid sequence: CSVVAGPSYEQYV.